This T cell receptor (beta chain) is from a study of blood T cell repertoires in COVID-19. Sequencing used immunoSEQ multiplex PCR; TCRdb keeps in-frame clones, though not all of them. There are about 400,000 clones in the sample; around 87% occur only once, and 3% lies in the top ten. The CDR3 is made up of 14 amino acids. Trimming left V 4 bases short and J 0 bases short, with 7 bases between. The chain is built from TRBV5-3 and TRBJ1-4; D is undetermined. TRBV5-3 falls under the ORF class, with uncertain function. This TCR was sampled from a human donor in a cohort sampled during active COVID-19. The material sequenced was peripheral blood. As DNA, the CDR3 is TGTGCCAGAAGCATAGTTGCAACTAATGAAAAACTGTTTTTT. Protein: CARSIVATNEKLFF.